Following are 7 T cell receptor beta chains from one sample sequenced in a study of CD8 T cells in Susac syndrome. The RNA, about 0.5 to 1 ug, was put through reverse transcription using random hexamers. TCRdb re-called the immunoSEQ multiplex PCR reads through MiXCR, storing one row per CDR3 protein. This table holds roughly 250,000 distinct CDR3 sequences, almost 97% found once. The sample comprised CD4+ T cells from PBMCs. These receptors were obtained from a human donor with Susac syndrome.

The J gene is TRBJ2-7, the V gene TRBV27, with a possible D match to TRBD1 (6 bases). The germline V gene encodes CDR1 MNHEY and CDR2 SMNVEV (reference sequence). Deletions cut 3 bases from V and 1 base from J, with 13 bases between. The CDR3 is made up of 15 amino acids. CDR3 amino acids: CASSFSGGRSYEQYF. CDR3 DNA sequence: TGTGCCAGCAGTTTCAGTGGGGGCAGGTCCTACGAGCAGTACTTC.

This CDR3 reads CASSPMQGEQYF. The CDR3 nucleotides read TGTGCCAGCTCACCAATGCAGGGGGAGCAGTACTTC. This rearrangement joins TRBV18 to TRBJ2-7; tentative D call: TRBD1 (6 bases). V lost 2 bases and J 7 bases, leaving 9 bases between the germline ends. The V gene's germline CDR1 is KGHSH and CDR2 LQKENI. The CDR3 is made up of 12 amino acids.

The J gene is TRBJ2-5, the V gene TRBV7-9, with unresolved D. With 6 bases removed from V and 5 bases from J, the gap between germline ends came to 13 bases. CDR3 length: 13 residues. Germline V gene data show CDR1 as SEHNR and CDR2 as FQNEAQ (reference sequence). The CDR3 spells CASSYSKHETQYF. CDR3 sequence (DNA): TGTGCCAGCAGTTACTCAAAGCACGAGACCCAGTACTTC.

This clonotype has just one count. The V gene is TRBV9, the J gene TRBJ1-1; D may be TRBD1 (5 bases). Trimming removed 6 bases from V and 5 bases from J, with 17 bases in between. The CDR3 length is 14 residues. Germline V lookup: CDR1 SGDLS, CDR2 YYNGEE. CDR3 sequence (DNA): TGTGCCAGCACACGCGGGAGGGGTTGGACTGAAGCTTTCTTT. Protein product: CASTRGRGWTEAFF.

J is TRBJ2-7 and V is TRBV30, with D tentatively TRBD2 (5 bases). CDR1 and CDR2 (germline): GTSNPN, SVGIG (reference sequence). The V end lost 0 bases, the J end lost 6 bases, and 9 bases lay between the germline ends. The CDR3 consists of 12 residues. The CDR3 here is CAWSVASGEQYF. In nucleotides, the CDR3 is TGTGCCTGGAGTGTAGCGAGCGGCGAGCAGTACTTC.

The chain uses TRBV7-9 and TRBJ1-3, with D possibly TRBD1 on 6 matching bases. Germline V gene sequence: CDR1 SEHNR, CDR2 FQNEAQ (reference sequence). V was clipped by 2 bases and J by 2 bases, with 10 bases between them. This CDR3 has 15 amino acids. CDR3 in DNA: TGTGCCAGCAGCTTAAGGGGGGCTCCTGGAAACACCATATATTTT. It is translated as CASSLRGAPGNTIYF.

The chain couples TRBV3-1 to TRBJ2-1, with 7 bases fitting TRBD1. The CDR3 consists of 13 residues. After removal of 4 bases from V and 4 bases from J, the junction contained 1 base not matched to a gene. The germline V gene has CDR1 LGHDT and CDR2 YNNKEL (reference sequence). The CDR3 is CASSRDSYNEQFF. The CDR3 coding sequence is TGTGCCAGCAGCCGGGACAGTTACAATGAGCAGTTCTTC.